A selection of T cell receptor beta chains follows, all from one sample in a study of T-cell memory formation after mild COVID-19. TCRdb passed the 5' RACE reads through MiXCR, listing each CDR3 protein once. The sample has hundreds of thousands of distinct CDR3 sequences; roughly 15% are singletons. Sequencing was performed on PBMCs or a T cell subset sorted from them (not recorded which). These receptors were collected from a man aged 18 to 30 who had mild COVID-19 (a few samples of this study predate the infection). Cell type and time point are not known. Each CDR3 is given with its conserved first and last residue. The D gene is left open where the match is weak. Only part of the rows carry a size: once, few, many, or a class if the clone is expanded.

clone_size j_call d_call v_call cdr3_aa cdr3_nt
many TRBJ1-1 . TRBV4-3 CASSQSLEGPSEAFF TGCGCCAGCAGCCAGAGCCTCGAGGGGCCGTCCGAAGCTTTCTTT
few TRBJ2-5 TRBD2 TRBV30 CASTSGDQETQYF TGTGCCTCGACTAGCGGGGACCAAGAGACCCAGTACTTC
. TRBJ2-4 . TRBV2 CASTQGNIQYF TGTGCCAGCACACAGGGCAACATTCAGTACTTC
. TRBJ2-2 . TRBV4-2 CASSQGGGARNTGELFF TGTGCCAGCAGCCAAGGGGGTGGGGCCCGGAACACCGGGGAGCTGTTTTTT
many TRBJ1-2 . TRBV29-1 CSVAGYTF TGCAGCGTTGCGGGCTACACCTTC
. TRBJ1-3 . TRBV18 CASSPDNIKAGNTIYF TGTGCCAGCTCACCGGACAACATTAAGGCTGGAAACACCATATATTTT
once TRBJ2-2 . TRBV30 CAWSVPHGRAGELFF TGTGCCTGGAGTGTACCCCATGGTAGGGCCGGGGAGCTGTTTTTT
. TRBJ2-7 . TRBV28 CASSLSPSREQYF TGTGCCAGCAGTTTGTCTCCAAGTAGAGAGCAGTACTTC
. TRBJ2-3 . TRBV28 CASSLSLSREKVRDTQYF TGTGCCAGCAGTTTATCCCTCTCCCGGGAAAAAGTAAGAGATACGCAGTATTTT
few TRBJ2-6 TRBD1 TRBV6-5 CASRKQGDSGANVLTF TGTGCCAGCAGGAAACAGGGGGACTCTGGGGCCAACGTCCTGACTTTC
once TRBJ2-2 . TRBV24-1 CATSTSANTGELFF TGTGCCACCAGTACAAGCGCGAACACCGGGGAGCTGTTTTTT
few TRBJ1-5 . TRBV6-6 CASSTSGFQPQHF TGTGCCAGCAGTACCTCGGGGTTTCAGCCCCAGCATTTT
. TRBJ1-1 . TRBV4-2 CASSPRKSQGIMNTEAFF TGTGCCAGCAGCCCAAGGAAATCGCAGGGAATTATGAACACTGAAGCTTTCTTT
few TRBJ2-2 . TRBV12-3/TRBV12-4 CASSPPFSSPAELFF TGTGCCAGCAGCCCCCCTTTCTCCTCCCCGGCGGAGCTGTTTTTT
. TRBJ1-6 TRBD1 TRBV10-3 CASAGQGDNSPLHF TGTGCCTCGGCGGGACAGGGCGATAATTCACCCCTCCACTTT
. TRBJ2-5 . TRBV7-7 CASSLAQGPGETQYF TGTGCCAGCAGCTTAGCGCAGGGGCCCGGCGAGACCCAGTACTTC
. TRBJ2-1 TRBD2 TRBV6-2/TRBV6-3 CASSSTSGGTTRLNEQFF TGTGCCAGCAGCTCGACTAGCGGGGGGACGACCCGGCTAAATGAGCAGTTCTTC
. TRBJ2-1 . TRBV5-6 CASSLRGTSYNEQFF TGTGCCAGCAGCTTAAGAGGTACTTCTTACAATGAGCAGTTCTTC
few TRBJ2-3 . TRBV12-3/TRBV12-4 CASSSWGRADTQYF TGTGCCAGCAGCTCTTGGGGGCGAGCAGATACGCAGTATTTT
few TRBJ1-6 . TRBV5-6 CATRSWAGSSPLHF TGTGCCACCAGGTCCTGGGCAGGCAGCTCACCCCTCCACTTT
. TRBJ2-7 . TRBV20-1 CSARHTNYEQYF TGCAGTGCTCGACACACCAACTACGAGCAGTACTTC
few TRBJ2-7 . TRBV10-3 CAISARSYEQYF TGTGCCATATCGGCCCGCTCCTACGAGCAGTACTTC
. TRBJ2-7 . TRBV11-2 CASSPGHSSYEQYF TGTGCCAGCTCCCCCGGACACAGCTCCTACGAGCAGTACTTC
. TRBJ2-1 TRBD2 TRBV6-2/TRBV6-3 CASSTTNVRLAGGHSNEQFF TGTGCCAGCAGCACGACCAACGTGAGACTAGCGGGGGGGCATTCCAACGAGCAGTTCTTC
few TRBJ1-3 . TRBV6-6 CASKTDAGAADQRHF TGTGCCAGCAAGACGGATGCCGGTGCGGCAGACCAAAGGCATTTT
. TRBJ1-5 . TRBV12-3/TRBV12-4 CASSLRWTDQPQHF TGTGCCAGCAGTTTAAGGTGGACTGATCAGCCCCAGCATTTT
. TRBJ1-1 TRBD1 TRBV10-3 CAISGDRVTEAFF TGTGCCATCAGTGGGGACAGGGTGACTGAAGCTTTCTTT
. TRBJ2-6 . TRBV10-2 CASSESGVAAGANVLTF TGCGCCAGCAGTGAGTCGGGAGTGGCAGCTGGGGCCAACGTCCTGACTTTC
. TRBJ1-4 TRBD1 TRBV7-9 CASSLGQGAVEKLFF TGTGCCAGCAGCCTCGGGCAGGGGGCGGTTGAAAAACTGTTTTTT
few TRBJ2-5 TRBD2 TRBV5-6 CASRSLGGGRGETQYF TGTGCCAGCAGGTCCCTAGGCGGGGGGAGAGGAGAGACCCAGTACTTC
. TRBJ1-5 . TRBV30 CAWSRRGFQPQHF TGTGCCTGGAGTAGGAGGGGGTTTCAGCCCCAGCATTTT
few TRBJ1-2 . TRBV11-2 CASSRPNRARYGYTF TGTGCCAGCAGCCGACCGAACAGGGCCCGCTATGGCTACACCTTC
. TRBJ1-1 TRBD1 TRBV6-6 CASRDGSGGRVTEAFF TGTGCCAGCAGGGACGGGTCAGGGGGCAGGGTAACTGAAGCTTTCTTT
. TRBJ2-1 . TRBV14 CASSQEESNNEQFF TGTGCCAGCAGCCAAGAAGAAAGTAACAATGAGCAGTTCTTC
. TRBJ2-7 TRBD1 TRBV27 CASSLRTGFYEQYF TGTGCCAGCAGTTTGAGGACAGGGTTTTACGAGCAGTACTTC
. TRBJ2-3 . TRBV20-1 CSASGEEDTQYF TGCAGTGCTAGCGGGGAAGAAGATACGCAGTATTTT
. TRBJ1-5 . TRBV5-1 CASSPGNDQPQHF TGCGCCAGCAGCCCGGGGAACGATCAGCCCCAGCATTTT
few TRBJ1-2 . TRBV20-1 CSAKHRVSRGYTF TGCAGTGCTAAACACAGGGTCTCGCGTGGCTACACCTTC
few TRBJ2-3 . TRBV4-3 CASSQVDNPDTQYF TGCGCCAGCAGCCAGGTGGACAACCCGGATACGCAGTATTTT
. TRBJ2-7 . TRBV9 CASSLRVDHEQYF TGTGCCAGCAGCCTCAGGGTTGACCACGAGCAGTACTTC
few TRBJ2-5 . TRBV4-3 CASSQDLRGKETQYF TGCGCCAGCAGCCAAGATTTACGAGGGAAAGAGACCCAGTACTTC
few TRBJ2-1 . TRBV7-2 CASSLVASRNEQFF TGTGCCAGCAGCTTAGTAGCTAGTCGGAATGAGCAGTTCTTC
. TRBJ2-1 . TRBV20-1 CSALATSSYNEQFF TGCAGTGCTTTGGCAACTAGCTCCTACAATGAGCAGTTCTTC
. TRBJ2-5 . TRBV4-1 CASSTLGRGKEETQYF TGCGCCAGCAGTACTCTGGGGAGGGGGAAGGAAGAGACCCAGTACTTC
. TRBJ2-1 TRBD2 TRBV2 CASIATSGQYNEQFF TGTGCCAGCATCGCGACTAGCGGGCAATACAATGAGCAGTTCTTC
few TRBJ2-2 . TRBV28 CASSSYRVYGELFF TGTGCCAGCAGTTCTTACAGGGTTTACGGGGAGCTGTTTTTT
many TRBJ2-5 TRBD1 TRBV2 CASSTGTGQETQYF TGTGCCAGCAGTACCGGGACAGGGCAAGAGACCCAGTACTTC
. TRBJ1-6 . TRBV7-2 CASSITESYNSPLHF TGTGCCAGCAGCATTACAGAGTCCTATAATTCACCCCTCCACTTT
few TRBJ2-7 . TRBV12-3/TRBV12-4 CASTRGPGGEQYF TGTGCCAGCACTAGGGGGCCCGGGGGGGAGCAGTACTTC
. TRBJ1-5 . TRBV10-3 CAISEGVGGQPQHF TGTGCCATCAGTGAAGGGGTTGGAGGGCAGCCCCAGCATTTT
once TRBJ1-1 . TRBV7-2 CASSLYPGMNTEAFF TGTGCCAGCAGCTTATACCCAGGGATGAACACTGAAGCTTTCTTT
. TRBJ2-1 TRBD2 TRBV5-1 CASSGTSGVNEQFF TGCGCCAGCAGTGGCACTAGCGGGGTTAATGAGCAGTTCTTC
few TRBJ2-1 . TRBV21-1 CASSNPARSSYNEQFF TGTGCCAGCAGCAATCCCGCTAGAAGCTCCTACAATGAGCAGTTCTTC
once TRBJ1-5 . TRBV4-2 CASTQVDGSTEPQHF TGTGCCAGCACCCAGGTTGACGGCTCTACGGAGCCCCAGCATTTT